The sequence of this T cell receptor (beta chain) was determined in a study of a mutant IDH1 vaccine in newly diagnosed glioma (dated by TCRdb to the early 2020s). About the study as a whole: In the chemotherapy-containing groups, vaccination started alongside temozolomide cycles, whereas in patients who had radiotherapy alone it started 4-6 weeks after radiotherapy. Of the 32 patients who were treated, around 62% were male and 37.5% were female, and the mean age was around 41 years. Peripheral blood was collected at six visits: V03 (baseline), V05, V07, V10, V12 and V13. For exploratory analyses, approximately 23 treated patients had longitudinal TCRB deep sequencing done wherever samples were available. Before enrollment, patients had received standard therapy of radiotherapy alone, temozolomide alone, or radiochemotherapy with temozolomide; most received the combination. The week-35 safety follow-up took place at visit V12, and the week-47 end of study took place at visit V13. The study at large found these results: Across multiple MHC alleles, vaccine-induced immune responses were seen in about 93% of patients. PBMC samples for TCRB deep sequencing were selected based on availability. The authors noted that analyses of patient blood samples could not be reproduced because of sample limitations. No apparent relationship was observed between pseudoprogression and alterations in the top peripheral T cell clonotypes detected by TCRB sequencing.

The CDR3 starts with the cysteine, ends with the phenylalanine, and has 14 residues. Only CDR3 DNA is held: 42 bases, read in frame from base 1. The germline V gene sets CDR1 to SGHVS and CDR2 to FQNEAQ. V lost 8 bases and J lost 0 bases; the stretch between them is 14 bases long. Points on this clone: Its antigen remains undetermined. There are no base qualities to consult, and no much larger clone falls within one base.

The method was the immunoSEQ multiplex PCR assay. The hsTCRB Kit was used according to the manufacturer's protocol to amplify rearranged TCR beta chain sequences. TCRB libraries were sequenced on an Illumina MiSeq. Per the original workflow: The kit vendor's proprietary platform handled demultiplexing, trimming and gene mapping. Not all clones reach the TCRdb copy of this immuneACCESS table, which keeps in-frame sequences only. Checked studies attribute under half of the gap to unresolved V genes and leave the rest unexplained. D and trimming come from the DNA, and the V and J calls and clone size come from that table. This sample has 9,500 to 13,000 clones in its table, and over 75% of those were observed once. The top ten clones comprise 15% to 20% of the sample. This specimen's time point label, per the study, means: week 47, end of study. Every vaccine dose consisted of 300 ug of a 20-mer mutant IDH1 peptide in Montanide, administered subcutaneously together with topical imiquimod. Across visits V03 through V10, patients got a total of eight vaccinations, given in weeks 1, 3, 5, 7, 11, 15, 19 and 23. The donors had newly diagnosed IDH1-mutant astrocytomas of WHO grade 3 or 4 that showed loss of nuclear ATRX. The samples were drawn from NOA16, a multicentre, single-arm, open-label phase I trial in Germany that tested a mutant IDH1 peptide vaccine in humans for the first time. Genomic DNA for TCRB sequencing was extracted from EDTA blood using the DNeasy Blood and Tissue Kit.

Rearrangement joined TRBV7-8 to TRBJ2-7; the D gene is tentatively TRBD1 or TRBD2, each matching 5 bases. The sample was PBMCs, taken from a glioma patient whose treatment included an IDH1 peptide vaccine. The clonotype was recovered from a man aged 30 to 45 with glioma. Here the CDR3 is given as CASQGTIPSYEQYF. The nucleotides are TGTGCCAGCCAAGGGACCATCCCCTCCTACGAGCAGTACTTC. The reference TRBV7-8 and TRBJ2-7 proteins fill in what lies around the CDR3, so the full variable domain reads GAGVSQSPRYKVAKRGQDVALRCDPISGHVSLFWYQQALGQGPEFLTYFQNEAQLDKSGLPSDRFFAERPEGSVSTLKIQRTQQEDSAVYLCASQGTIPSYEQYFGPGTRLTVT.